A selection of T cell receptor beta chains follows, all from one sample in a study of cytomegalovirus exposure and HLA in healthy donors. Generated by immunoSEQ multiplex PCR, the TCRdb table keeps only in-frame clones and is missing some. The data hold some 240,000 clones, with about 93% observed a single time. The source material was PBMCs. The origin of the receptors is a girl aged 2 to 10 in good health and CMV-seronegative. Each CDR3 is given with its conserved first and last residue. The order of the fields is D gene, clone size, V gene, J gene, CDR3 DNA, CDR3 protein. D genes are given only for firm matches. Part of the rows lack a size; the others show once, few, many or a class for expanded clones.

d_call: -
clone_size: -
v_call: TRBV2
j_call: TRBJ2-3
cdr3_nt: TGTGCCAGCAGTGACATTGGACTACAGGCAACGCAGTATTTT
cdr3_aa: CASSDIGLQATQYF

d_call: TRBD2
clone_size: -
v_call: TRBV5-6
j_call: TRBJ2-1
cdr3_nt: TGTGCCAGCAGCTCGGGAGGACCGGAGCAGTTCTTC
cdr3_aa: CASSSGGPEQFF

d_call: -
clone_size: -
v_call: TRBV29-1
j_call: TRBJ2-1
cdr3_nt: TGCAGCGTTGTGGCCTCGAGGGACAATGAGCAGTTCTTC
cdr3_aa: CSVVASRDNEQFF

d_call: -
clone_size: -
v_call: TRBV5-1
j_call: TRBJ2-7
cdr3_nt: TGCGCCAGCAGGTCGGGCGGGGGAACAGGGGAGCAGTACTTC
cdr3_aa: CASRSGGGTGEQYF

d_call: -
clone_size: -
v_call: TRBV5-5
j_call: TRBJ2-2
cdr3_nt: TGTGCCAGCAGCTTGGCGTTAGCGACCACCGGGGAGCTGTTTTTT
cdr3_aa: CASSLALATTGELFF

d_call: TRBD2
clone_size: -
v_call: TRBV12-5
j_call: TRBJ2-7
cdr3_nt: TGTGCTAGTGGTAACGGACTAGCGGGAGACGAGCAGTACTTC
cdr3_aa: CASGNGLAGDEQYF

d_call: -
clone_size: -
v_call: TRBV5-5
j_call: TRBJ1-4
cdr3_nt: TGTGCCAGCAAACAGGCAACTAATGAAAAACTGTTTTTT
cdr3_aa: CASKQATNEKLFF

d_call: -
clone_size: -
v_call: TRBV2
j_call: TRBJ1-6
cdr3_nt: TGTGCCAGCAGTGAAGCACAAGTGGGGAGCTCACCCCTCCACTTT
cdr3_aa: CASSEAQVGSSPLHF

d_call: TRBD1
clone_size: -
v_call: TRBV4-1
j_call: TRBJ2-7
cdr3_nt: TGCGCCAGCAGCCCAGGGACAGGGGGCTACGAGCAGTACTTC
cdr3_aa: CASSPGTGGYEQYF

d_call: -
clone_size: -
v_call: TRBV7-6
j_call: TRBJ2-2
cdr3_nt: TGTGCCAGCAGCTTAGGGGCGGGAACCGGGGAGCTGTTTTTT
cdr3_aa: CASSLGAGTGELFF

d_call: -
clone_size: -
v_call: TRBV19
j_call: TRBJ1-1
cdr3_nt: TGTGCCAGTAGGGAACAGGGCGTTGTGACTGAAGCTTTCTTT
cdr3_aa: CASREQGVVTEAFF

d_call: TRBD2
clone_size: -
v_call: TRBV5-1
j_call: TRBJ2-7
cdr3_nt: TGCGCCAGCAGCGAACTAGCGGGATCCTACGAGCAGTACTTC
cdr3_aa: CASSELAGSYEQYF

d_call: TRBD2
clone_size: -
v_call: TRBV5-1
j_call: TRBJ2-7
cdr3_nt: TGCGCCAGCAGCCTGACTAGCGGCTACGAGCAGTACTTC
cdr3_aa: CASSLTSGYEQYF

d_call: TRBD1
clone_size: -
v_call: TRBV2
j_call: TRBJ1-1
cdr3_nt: TGTGCCAGAGGGGACAGGGAGAACACTGAAGCTTTCTTT
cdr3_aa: CARGDRENTEAFF

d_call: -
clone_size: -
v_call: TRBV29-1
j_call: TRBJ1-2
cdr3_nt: TGCAGCGTTGGGGATGGACAGCGATACACCTTC
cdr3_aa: CSVGDGQRYTF

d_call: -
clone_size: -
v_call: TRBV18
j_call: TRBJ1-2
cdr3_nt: TGTGCCAGCTCACCACTAGCGCAGTCTAACTATGGCTACACCTTC
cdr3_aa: CASSPLAQSNYGYTF

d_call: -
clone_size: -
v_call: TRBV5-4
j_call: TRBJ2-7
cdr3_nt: TGTGCCAGCAGCTTGGAAATACACTACGAGCAGTACTTC
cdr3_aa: CASSLEIHYEQYF

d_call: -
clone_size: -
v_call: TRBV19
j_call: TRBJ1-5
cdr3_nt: TGTGCCAGTAGTATGCGAGACGCGGGCAATCAGCCCCAGCATTTT
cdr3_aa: CASSMRDAGNQPQHF

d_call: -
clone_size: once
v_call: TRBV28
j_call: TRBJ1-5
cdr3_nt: TGTGCCAGCAGTCTCCCGACAGGCTACAATCAGCCCCAGCATTTT
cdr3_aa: CASSLPTGYNQPQHF

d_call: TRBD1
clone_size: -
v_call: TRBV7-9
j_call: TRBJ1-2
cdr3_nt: TGTGCCAGCAGCGGTGACAGGGTGGGGAATGGCTACACCTTC
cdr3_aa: CASSGDRVGNGYTF

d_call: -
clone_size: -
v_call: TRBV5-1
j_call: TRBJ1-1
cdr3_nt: TGCGCCAGCAGCTATAGTCCGAACACTGAAGCTTTCTTT
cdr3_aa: CASSYSPNTEAFF